Presented here are 18 T cell receptor beta chains from one specimen sequenced in a study of T cell responses to AZD1222 COVID-19 vaccine. Data came from immunoSEQ multiplex PCR; TCRdb stores just in-frame clones and leaves some out. This repertoire shows around 200,000 clones, about 93% found once; its top ten account for roughly 1%. The sample here was peripheral blood, taken 28 days after the second dose of the MenACWY control vaccine. The receptors were gathered from an adult who received the MenACWY meningococcal vaccine as a control.

The rearrangement uses TRBV2 and TRBJ1-1; D ambiguous. This CDR3 is 14 amino acids long. V was shortened by 7 bases and J by 0 bases, with 12 bases between the two germline ends. CDR1 and CDR2 (germline): SNHLY, FYNNEI. CDR3 protein: CASTLREMNTEAFF. In DNA form, the CDR3 reads TGTGCCAGCACCCTCCGGGAAATGAACACTGAAGCTTTCTTT.

The rearrangement joins TRBV5-5 to TRBJ1-2; D is perhaps TRBD1 (5 bases). The CDR3 runs to 12 residues. Trimming took off 4 bases at V and 10 bases at J, with 14 bases between the two ends. The germline CDR1 and CDR2 sequences are SGHKS and YYEKEE (reference sequence). The CDR3 DNA sequence: TGTGCCAGCAGCCTGGAGGGACCCCACTACACCTTC. Protein: CASSLEGPHYTF.

CDR3: CASVRSGTDTQYF. In DNA form, the CDR3 reads TGCGCCAGCGTCCGGAGTGGCACAGATACGCAGTATTTT. The rearrangement links TRBV5-1 to TRBJ2-3, with unresolved D. This CDR3 spans 13 amino acids. Per germline, CDR1 SGHRS and CDR2 YFSETQ. Trimming removed 7 bases at V and 1 base at J, with 10 bases between.

On this clone itself: The same CDR3 arises from other DNA sequences in this sample as well. The genes are TRBV6-5 and TRBJ2-7; 8 nucleotides agree with TRBD1. The CDR3 consists of 14 residues. Germline CDR1 MNHEY, CDR2 SVGAGI. V was clipped by 2 bases and J by 6 bases; unmatched bases: 6. For the CDR3, the DNA is TGTGCCAGCAGTTACAGAGGACAGGGAAGCGAGCAGTACTTC. Encoded protein: CASSYRGQGSEQYF.

This sequence joins TRBV7-8 and TRBJ1-1; TRBD1 agrees at 10 bases. V gave up 3 bases and J gave up 10 bases; unmatched junction bases: 5. The CDR3 extends over 13 amino acids. Germline CDR1 SGHVS, CDR2 FQNEAQ. CDR3 sequence: CASSLTGGRGAFF. The CDR3 DNA reads TGTGCCAGCAGCTTGACAGGGGGCAGGGGAGCTTTCTTT.

This clone was picked up one time. The chain employs TRBV7-9 and TRBJ1-4, with D possibly being TRBD1 (5 bases). The CDR3 sequence is 16 residues long. V was cut by 4 bases and J by 4 bases, with 16 bases left in between. Looked up from germline, CDR1 is SEHNR and CDR2 is FQNEAQ (reference sequence). CDR3 residues: CASSSSSQGFNEKLFF. The CDR3 region has the DNA TGTGCCAGCAGCTCCTCATCGCAGGGATTTAATGAAAAACTGTTTTTT.

This chain uses TRBV28 with TRBJ2-3, with 8 bases that match TRBD2. Germline V lookup: CDR1 MDHEN, CDR2 SYDVKM. The CDR3 consists of 14 residues. V trimming: 6 bases; J trimming: 5 bases; junction bases outside the gene matches: 7. CDR3 amino acids: CASRPGGAKDTQYF. For the CDR3, the DNA is TGTGCCAGCAGACCCGGGGGGGCCAAAGATACGCAGTATTTT.

This clone has only one observation. V and J are TRBV4-1 and TRBJ2-6, with D tentatively TRBD1 (6 bases). Germline CDR1 MGHRA, CDR2 YSYEKL. Between the trimmed V and J ends, which lost 4 bases and 0 bases, there was a span of 19 bases. The CDR3 has 19 amino acids. The CDR3 reads CASSLIWGLEFSGANVLTF. The DNA for the CDR3 is TGCGCCAGCAGCCTTATCTGGGGGCTGGAATTCTCTGGGGCCAACGTCCTGACTTTC.

The CDR3: CASSLDRGPSTDTQYF. In DNA form, the CDR3 reads TGTGCCAGCAGCTTAGACAGGGGGCCCAGCACAGATACGCAGTATTTT. This chain joins TRBV5-6 and TRBJ2-3; TRBD1 aligns across 10 bases. This CDR3 has 16 residues. The trim removed 2 bases at V and 0 bases at J, leaving 3 bases unmatched. Germline lookup yields CDR1 SGHDT and CDR2 YYEEEE.

A word on this clone: Different DNA sequences within this sample yield the same CDR3. This chain links TRBV5-1 with TRBJ2-5; D unresolved. The germline V gene has CDR1 SGHRS and CDR2 YFSETQ. The CDR3 has 14 residues. V lost 0 bases to trimming and J lost 2 bases, with 8 bases between them. Here the CDR3 DNA reads TGCGCCAGCAGCTTGGGCGGATTTCAAGAGACCCAGTACTTC. Residues: CASSLGGFQETQYF.

The chain uses TRBV14 and TRBJ1-1; no clear D gene. Trimming took off 3 bases at V and 0 bases at J, with 8 bases between the two ends. CDR3 length equals 14 residues. The germline V gene encodes CDR1 SGHDN and CDR2 FVKESK. The CDR3 sequence is CASSHLGVNTEAFF. The CDR3 nucleotides read TGTGCCAGCAGCCACCTAGGTGTGAACACTGAAGCTTTCTTT.

This chain links TRBV3-1 (or the pseudogene TRBV3-2) with TRBJ1-6; no clear D. Deletions cut 0 bases from V and 4 bases from J, with 10 bases between. Germline CDR1 is LGHDT and CDR2 is YNNKEL (reference sequence). The CDR3 sequence is 16 residues long. CDR3 sequence (DNA): TGTGCCAGCAGCCAAGAACCGGGGAGGTATAATTCACCCCTCCACTTT. Amino acid sequence: CASSQEPGRYNSPLHF.

This clone was recorded once. V gene TRBV6-1 combines with J gene TRBJ2-5; D may be TRBD1 (6 bases). V was trimmed by 2 bases and J by 5 bases, leaving 9 bases between them. Per germline, CDR1 MNHNS and CDR2 SASEGT. The CDR3 has 13 residues. The CDR3 bases are TGTGCCAGCAGTGAACTAAGGGGGGAGACCCAGTACTTC. It specifies CASSELRGETQYF.

The CDR3 spells CASSQDLWVEKLFF. Written as DNA, the CDR3 is TGCGCCAGCAGCCAAGATCTTTGGGTTGAAAAACTGTTTTTT. The rearrangement joins TRBV4-1 to TRBJ1-4; D uncertain. Looked up from germline, CDR1 is MGHRA and CDR2 is YSYEKL. The length of the CDR3 is 14 residues. Between the trimmed V and J ends, which lost 0 bases and 7 bases, there was a span of 9 bases.

V and J are TRBV6-5 and TRBJ1-5; D is ambiguous. Trimming removed 5 bases at V and 3 bases at J, with 11 bases between. CDR3 length: 14 residues. Germline V gene sequence: CDR1 MNHEY, CDR2 SVGAGI. Written as DNA, the CDR3 is TGTGCCAGCAGTACCGGGAAACCCAATCAGCCCCAGCATTTT. Protein: CASSTGKPNQPQHF.

The chain links TRBV5-4 to TRBJ2-3; D gene uncertain. V lost 4 bases to trimming and J lost 0 bases, with 18 bases between them. The CDR3 has 17 amino acids. The germline V gene encodes CDR1 SGHNT and CDR2 YYREEE (reference sequence). CDR3 nucleotide sequence: TGTGCCAGCAGCCTTCCTTTTGGAGACTCTAGCACAGATACGCAGTATTTT. It yields the protein CASSLPFGDSSTDTQYF.

The chain combines TRBV6-1 with TRBJ1-6; D uncertain. The germline V gene has CDR1 MNHNS and CDR2 SASEGT. Trimming removed 2 bases from V and 4 bases from J, with 12 bases in between. This CDR3 is built from 16 residues. The DNA for the CDR3 is TGTGCCAGCAGTGAATGGGCACCTGATTATAATTCACCCCTCCACTTT. It translates to CASSEWAPDYNSPLHF.

This chain links TRBV7-2 with TRBJ2-7, with D unclear. V shed 1 base and J shed 6 bases, with 22 bases lying between them. The germline CDR1 and CDR2 sequences are SGHTA and FQGNSA. The CDR3 loop spans 17 amino acids. CDR3 loop: CASSLGGSPFFGGEQYF. The CDR3, as DNA: TGTGCCAGCAGCTTAGGGGGTAGTCCTTTTTTTGGCGGCGAGCAGTACTTC.